This entry lists 2 T cell receptor beta chains sequenced from one sample in a study of regulatory T cells in long-lasting Graves disease (dated by TCRdb to the early 2020s). The time point label of this sample denotes: newly diagnosed GD, antithyroid drugs for less than 3 months. For both TCR sequencing and RNA sequencing, RNA was extracted from PBMCs using TRIzol. Receptor libraries were prepared by multiplex PCR. Sequencing relied on an Illumina HiSeq 4000. CDR3 regions were amplified by Arm-PCR with iRepertoire HTBI primers to construct TCR beta libraries. TCRdb reprocessed the public reads (quality trimming at Q25 with fastp, clone calling with MiXCR) and kept in-frame beta chains. A single entry per CDR3 protein holds the most common genes and DNA from its merged rows. A total of about 540,000 distinct CDR3 sequences appear in this sample, 13% of them only once. Roughly 10% of the sample is held by the ten biggest clonotypes.

These same records also appear under a second study, on T cells in Graves' hyperthyroidism and ophthalmopathy.

This sample comprised peripheral blood mononuclear cells (PBMCs), obtained at new diagnosis, from a patient treated with antithyroid drugs. Receptors originate from a man aged 30-40 years with Graves disease. Donor details come from another sample of the same person, matched by shared clones.

J is TRBJ1-5 and V is TRBV6-1, with no clear D. The CDR3 has 11 residues. Germline V gives CDR1 MNHNS, CDR2 SASEGT. The ends were cut back, 8 bases at V and 11 bases at J, with 13 bases in the middle. CDR3 residues: CASLDLGTQHF. Here the CDR3 DNA reads TGTGCCAGCCTTGACTTGGGGACCCAGCATTTT.

The rearrangement links TRBV10-1 to TRBJ2-2; D may be TRBD1 (5 bases). Germline lookup yields CDR1 WNHNN and CDR2 SYGVQD (reference sequence). Trimming left V 11 bases short and J 1 base short, with 8 bases between. CDR3 length: 12 residues. The CDR3 is CACTGNTGELFF. The CDR3 DNA reads TGCGCCTGCACAGGGAACACCGGGGAGCTGTTTTTT.